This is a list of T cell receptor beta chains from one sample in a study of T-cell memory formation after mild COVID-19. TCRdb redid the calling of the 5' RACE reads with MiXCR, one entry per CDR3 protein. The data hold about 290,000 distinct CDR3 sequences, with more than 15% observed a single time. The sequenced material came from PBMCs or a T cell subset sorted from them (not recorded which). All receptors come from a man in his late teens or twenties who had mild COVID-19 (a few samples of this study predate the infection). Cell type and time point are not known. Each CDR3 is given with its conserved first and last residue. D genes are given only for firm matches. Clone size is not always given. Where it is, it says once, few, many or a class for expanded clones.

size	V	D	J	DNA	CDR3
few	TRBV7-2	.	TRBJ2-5	TGTGCCAGCACCCTCGGGGGCGGGGACCAAGAGACCCAGTACTTC	CASTLGGGDQETQYF
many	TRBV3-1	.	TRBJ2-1	TGTGCCAGCAGCCACTTTCTAGCCCACTCCTACAATGAGCAGTTCTTC	CASSHFLAHSYNEQFF
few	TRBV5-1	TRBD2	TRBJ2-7	TGCGCCAGCAGCTTGATGGCGGGGGGTACCTACGAGCAGTACTTC	CASSLMAGGTYEQYF
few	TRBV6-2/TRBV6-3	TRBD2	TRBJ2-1	TGTGCCAGCAGTACCCCCCAGACTAGCGGGGGGGCAAATGAGCAGTTCTTC	CASSTPQTSGGANEQFF
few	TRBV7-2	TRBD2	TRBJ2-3	TGTGCCAGCAGCGCTAGACGGTCTAGCGGGGGGGCCTCAGATACGCAGTATTTT	CASSARRSSGGASDTQYF
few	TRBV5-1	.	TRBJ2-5	TGCGCCAGCAGCTTGGCGACAGGAGATACCCAGTACTTC	CASSLATGDTQYF
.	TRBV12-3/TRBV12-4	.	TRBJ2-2	TGTGCCAGCAGCTGGGGGATCCCCGGGGAGCTGTTTTTT	CASSWGIPGELFF
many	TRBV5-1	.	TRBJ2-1	TGCGCCAGCAGCCAGACAGTTGGGATCAATGAGCAGTTCTTC	CASSQTVGINEQFF
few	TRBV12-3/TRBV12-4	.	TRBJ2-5	TGTGCCAGCGCCGTGGGGGCGGGGGATCGAGAGACCCAGTACTTC	CASAVGAGDRETQYF
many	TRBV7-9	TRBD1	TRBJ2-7	TGTGCCAGCAGCTTAGGGGGGACAGGGCAATCCTACGAGCAGTACTTC	CASSLGGTGQSYEQYF
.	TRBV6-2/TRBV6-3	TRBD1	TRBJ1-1	TGTGCCATTTCGGACAGGGGATATTCTGAAGCTTTCTTT	CAISDRGYSEAFF
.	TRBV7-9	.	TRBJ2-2	TGTGCCAGCAGCTATACGACAGGGAACACCGGGGAGCTGTTTTTT	CASSYTTGNTGELFF
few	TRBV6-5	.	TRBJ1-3	TGTGCCAGCAGTTACTTCTCGCCGGACTCTGGAAACACCATATATTTT	CASSYFSPDSGNTIYF
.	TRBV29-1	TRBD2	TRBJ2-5	TGCAGCGTTGCCGGCGGGGGGGCCACCGGGGAGACCCAGTACTTC	CSVAGGGATGETQYF
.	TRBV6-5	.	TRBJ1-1	TGTGCCAGCAGTTCCCAAGGAAGGACTGAAGCTTTCTTT	CASSSQGRTEAFF
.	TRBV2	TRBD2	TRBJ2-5	TGTGCCAGCGGGCGGAGTAGCGGGGGAGGGGAGACCCAGTACTTC	CASGRSSGGGETQYF
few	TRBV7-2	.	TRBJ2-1	TGTGCCAGCAGCTTTCAAGGGGGGTGGTTCTTC	CASSFQGGWFF
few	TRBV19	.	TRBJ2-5	TGTGCCAGTAGTGCAATGCTCCAAGAGACCCAGTACTTC	CASSAMLQETQYF
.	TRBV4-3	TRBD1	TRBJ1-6	TGCGCCAGCAGCCAGCAAGGGGACAGTAATTCACCCCTCCACTTT	CASSQQGDSNSPLHF
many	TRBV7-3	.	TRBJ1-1	TGTGCCAGCAGCCCGAGAGGGGTCGCTGAAGCTTTCTTT	CASSPRGVAEAFF
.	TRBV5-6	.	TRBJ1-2	TGTGCCAGCAGCCCAGAGTTTGTCAGGGGCGGGGATGGCTACACCTTC	CASSPEFVRGGDGYTF
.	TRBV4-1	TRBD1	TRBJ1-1	TGCGCCAGCAGCCATCACGGACAGGGGATGGGCACTGAAGCTTTCTTT	CASSHHGQGMGTEAFF
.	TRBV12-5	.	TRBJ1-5	TGTGCTAGTGGTTTGGACCCCTGGGAGGGTTGGGGTCAGCCCCAGCATTTT	CASGLDPWEGWGQPQHF
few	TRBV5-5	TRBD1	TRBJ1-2	TGTGCCAGCAGCTTACGGACAGGGAACCTGGTAGGCTATGGCTACACCTTC	CASSLRTGNLVGYGYTF
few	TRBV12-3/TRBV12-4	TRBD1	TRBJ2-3	TGTGCCAGCACCAGACGACAGGGCACTACAGATACGCAGTATTTT	CASTRRQGTTDTQYF
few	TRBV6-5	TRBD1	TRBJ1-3	TGTGCCAGCAGTTACTCGATGACAGGGACTGGAAACACCATATATTTT	CASSYSMTGTGNTIYF
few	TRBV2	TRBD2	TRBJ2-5	TGTGCCAGCAGTGGTTCTAGCGGGGGATTGGAGACCCAGTACTTC	CASSGSSGGLETQYF
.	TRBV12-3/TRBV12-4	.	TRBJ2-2	TGTGCCAGCAGTTCCCAGGGAGACACCGGGGAGCTGTTTTTT	CASSSQGDTGELFF
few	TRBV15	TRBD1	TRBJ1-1	TGTGCCACCAGCAGCCGGGGACAGGGGGCTTACACTGAAGCTTTCTTT	CATSSRGQGAYTEAFF
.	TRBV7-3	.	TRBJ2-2	TGTGCCAGCAGTCAGGGAAGAACCACCGGGGAGCTGTTTTTT	CASSQGRTTGELFF
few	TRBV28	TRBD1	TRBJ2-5	TGTGCCAGCAGTCCCCGACAGGGTGGGTGGGAGACCCAGTACTTC	CASSPRQGGWETQYF
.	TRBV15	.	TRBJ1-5	TGTGCCACCAGCAGACCTACTTTGGGAGAGCCCCAGCATTTT	CATSRPTLGEPQHF
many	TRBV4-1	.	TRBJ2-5	TGCGCCAGCAGCCAAGCCGGGTATATCGAGACCCAGTACTTC	CASSQAGYIETQYF
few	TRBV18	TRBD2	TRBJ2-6	TGTGCCAGCTCCGGGGGGACCCACTCTGGGGCCAACGTCCTGACTTTC	CASSGGTHSGANVLTF
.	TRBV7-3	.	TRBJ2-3	TGTGCCAGCACTGTGGGGGGACTCGGCCCAACAGATACGCAGTATTTT	CASTVGGLGPTDTQYF
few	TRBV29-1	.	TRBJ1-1	TGCAGCGTTGAAAGTTCAGAGAACACTGAAGCTTTCTTT	CSVESSENTEAFF
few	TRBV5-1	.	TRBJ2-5	TGCGCCAGCAGCTACGGGACACGTCAAGAGACCCAGTACTTC	CASSYGTRQETQYF